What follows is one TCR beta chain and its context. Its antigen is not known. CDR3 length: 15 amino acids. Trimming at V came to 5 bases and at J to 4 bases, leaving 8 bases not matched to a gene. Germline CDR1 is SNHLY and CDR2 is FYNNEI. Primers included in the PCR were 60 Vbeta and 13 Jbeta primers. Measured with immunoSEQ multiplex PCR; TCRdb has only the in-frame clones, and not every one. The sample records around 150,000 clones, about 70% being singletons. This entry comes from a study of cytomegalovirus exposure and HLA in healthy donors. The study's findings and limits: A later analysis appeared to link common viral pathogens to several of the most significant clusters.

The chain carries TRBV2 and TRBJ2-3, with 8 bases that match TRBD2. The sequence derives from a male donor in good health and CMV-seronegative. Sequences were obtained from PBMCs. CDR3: CASSPESGSSDTQYF. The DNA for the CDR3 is TGTGCCAGCAGTCCGGAGAGCGGGAGCTCAGATACGCAGTATTTT. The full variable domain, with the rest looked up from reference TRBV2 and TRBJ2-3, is EPEVTQTPSHQVTQMGQEVILRCVPISNHLYFYWYRQILGQKVEFLVSFYNNEISEKSEIFDDQFSVERPDGSNFTLKIRSTKLEDSAMYFCASSPESGSSDTQYFGPGTRLTVL.